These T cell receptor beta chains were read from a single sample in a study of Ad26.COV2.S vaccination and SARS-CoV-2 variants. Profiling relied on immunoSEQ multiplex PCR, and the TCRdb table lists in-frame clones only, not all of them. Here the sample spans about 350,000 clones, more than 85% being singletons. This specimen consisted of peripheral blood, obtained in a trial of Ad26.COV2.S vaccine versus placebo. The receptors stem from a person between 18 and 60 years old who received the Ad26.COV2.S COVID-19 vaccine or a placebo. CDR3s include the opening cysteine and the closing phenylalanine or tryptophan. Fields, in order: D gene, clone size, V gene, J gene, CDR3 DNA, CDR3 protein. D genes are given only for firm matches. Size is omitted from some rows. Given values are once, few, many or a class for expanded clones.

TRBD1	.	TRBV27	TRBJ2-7	TGTGCCAGCAGTAAGGTTGGACAGGGGGCCTACGAGCAGTACTTC	CASSKVGQGAYEQYF
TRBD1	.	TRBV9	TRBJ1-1	TGTGCCAGCAGCCCGACAGGGGCTGACACTGAAGCTTTCTTT	CASSPTGADTEAFF
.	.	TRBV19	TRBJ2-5	TGTGCCAGTAGTGCCCGTGGGGGGGGCGAGCAAGAGACCCAGTACTTC	CASSARGGGEQETQYF
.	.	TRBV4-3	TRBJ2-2	TGCGCCAGCAGCCCCTTAAGTTACGGGGAGCTGTTTTTT	CASSPLSYGELFF
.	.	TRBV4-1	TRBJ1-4	TGCGCCAGCAGCCAAGGATGGATAGGGGAGGATGAAAAACTGTTTTTT	CASSQGWIGEDEKLFF
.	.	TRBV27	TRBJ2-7	TGTGCCAGCGGTCAGAGGGCAGGTTACGAGCAGTACTTC	CASGQRAGYEQYF
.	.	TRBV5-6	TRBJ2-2	TGTGCCAGCAGCTGGAACACCGGGGAGCTGTTTTTT	CASSWNTGELFF
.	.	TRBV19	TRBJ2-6	TGTGCCAGTGTTAACAGGGTCTCTGGGGCCAACGTCCTGACTTTC	CASVNRVSGANVLTF
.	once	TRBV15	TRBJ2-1	TGTGCCACCAGCAGAGACAGGAGCTCCTACAATGAGCAGTTCTTC	CATSRDRSSYNEQFF
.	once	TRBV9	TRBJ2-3	TGTGCCAGCAGCGTAGGTCCAGAGCCCCCTTCAGATACGCAGTATTTT	CASSVGPEPPSDTQYF
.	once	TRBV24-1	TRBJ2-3	TGTGCCACCAGTGATTTGTGGGACACCACAGATACGCAGTATTTT	CATSDLWDTTDTQYF
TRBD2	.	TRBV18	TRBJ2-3	TGTGCCAGCTCAGGACGGACTAGCGCGGCAGATACGCAGTATTTT	CASSGRTSAADTQYF
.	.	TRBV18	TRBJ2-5	TGTGCCAGCTCGACCCGGACAGCCGGGGGAGAGACCCAGTACTTC	CASSTRTAGGETQYF
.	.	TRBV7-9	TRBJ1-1	TGTGCCAGCAGCTTAGTAGGCGGGGGGGCTTTCTTT	CASSLVGGGAFF
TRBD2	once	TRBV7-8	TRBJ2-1	TGTGCCAGCAGCTTAGACCCTAGCGGGAGTCGCGATGAGCAGTTCTTC	CASSLDPSGSRDEQFF
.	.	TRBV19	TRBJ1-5	TGTGCCAGTAGTACCAGGCCCGAGGATAGCAATCAGCCCCAGCATTTT	CASSTRPEDSNQPQHF
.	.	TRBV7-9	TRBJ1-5	TGTGCCAGCAGCTTAGTAGTTGGGCCAGGGGAGGCCAGGGGACAGCCCCAGCATTTT	CASSLVVGPGEARGQPQHF
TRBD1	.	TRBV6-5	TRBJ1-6	TGTGCCAGCAGTTACTCCCGGGACAGAAATTCACCCCTCCACTTT	CASSYSRDRNSPLHF
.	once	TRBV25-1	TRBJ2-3	TGTGCCAGCAGTGAGGGGACGTATACTAGCACAGATACGCAGTATTTT	CASSEGTYTSTDTQYF
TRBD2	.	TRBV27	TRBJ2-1	TGTGCCAGCAGCGAAACTAGCGGGACTTACAATGAGCAGTTCTTC	CASSETSGTYNEQFF
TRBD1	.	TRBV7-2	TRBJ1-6	TGTGCCAGCAGCTCAGGCAGGGGGCATGTTAATTCACCCCTCCACTTT	CASSSGRGHVNSPLHF
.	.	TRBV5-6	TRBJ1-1	TGTGCCAGCAGCTCGTTGAGGGGGGTTGAAAACACTGAAGCTTTCTTT	CASSSLRGVENTEAFF
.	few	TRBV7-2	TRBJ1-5	TGTGCCAGCAGCTCGCCGGACAGCATAAATCAGCCCCAGCATTTT	CASSSPDSINQPQHF
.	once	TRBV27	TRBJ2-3	TGTGCCAGCAGTTTGGGCAGGGCGGATACGCAGTATTTT	CASSLGRADTQYF
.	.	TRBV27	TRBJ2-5	TGTGCCAGCAGTTTATCCCCTAGCTACCAAGAGACCCAGTACTTC	CASSLSPSYQETQYF
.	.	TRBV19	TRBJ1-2	TGTGCCAGTTCCGGACACCCCACTAACTATGGCTACACCTTC	CASSGHPTNYGYTF
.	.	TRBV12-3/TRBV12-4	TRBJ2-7	TGTGCCAGCAGTCTCGGTCGGACCTACGAGCAGTACTTC	CASSLGRTYEQYF
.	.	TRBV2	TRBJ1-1	TGTGCCAGCAGTGCGGGCAGGGGTAGTTATGAAGCTTTCTTT	CASSAGRGSYEAFF
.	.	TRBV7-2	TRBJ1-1	TGTGCCAGCAGCGCCACCGGGTTGGATGACACTGAAGCTTTCTTT	CASSATGLDDTEAFF
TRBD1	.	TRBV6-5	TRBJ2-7	TGTGCCAGCAGTTACGGGACAGGGGGCCAGTACGAGCAGTACTTC	CASSYGTGGQYEQYF
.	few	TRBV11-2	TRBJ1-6	TGTGCCAGCAGCCCTTGGACCGATAGGGTCTCACCCCTCCACTTT	CASSPWTDRVSPLHF
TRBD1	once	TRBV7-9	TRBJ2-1	TGTGCCAGCAGCGCAGTCTTAAGAGGGGGCCGCAATGAGCAGTTCTTC	CASSAVLRGGRNEQFF
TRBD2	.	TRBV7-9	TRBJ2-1	TGTGCCAGCAGCTCGAGGGGACTAGCGAGCTCCTACAATGAGCAGTTCTTC	CASSSRGLASSYNEQFF
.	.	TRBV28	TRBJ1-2	TGTGCCAGCAGTCCCGCTAACTATGGCTACACCTTC	CASSPANYGYTF
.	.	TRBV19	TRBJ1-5	TGTGCCAGTAGTCGGGCCTATAGCAATCAGCCCCAGCATTTT	CASSRAYSNQPQHF
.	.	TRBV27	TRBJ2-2	TGTGCCAGCAGTTGGGGACTTGCCACCGGGGAGCTGTTTTTT	CASSWGLATGELFF
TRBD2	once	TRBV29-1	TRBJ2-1	TGCAGCGTCTCGGGACTAGCGGGGATTCTCTCCTACAATGAGCAGTTCTTC	CSVSGLAGILSYNEQFF
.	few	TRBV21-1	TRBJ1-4	TGTGCCAGCAGCAAATTTGCGGCCTTGGACGGACCTAATGAAAAACTGTTTTTT	CASSKFAALDGPNEKLFF
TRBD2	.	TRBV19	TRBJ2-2	TGTGCCAGTAGTATAGATGATAGCGGGGACACTAACACCGGGGAGCTGTTTTTT	CASSIDDSGDTNTGELFF
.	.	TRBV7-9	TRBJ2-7	TGTGCCAGCAGCTTAGAAGGACACAGCAAGATATACGAGCAGTACTTC	CASSLEGHSKIYEQYF
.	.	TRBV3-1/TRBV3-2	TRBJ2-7	TGTGCCAGCAGCCAAGGCGGCTACGAGCAGTACTTC	CASSQGGYEQYF
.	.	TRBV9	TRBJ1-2	TGTGCCAGCAGCGGTTGGGACTATGGCTACACCTTC	CASSGWDYGYTF
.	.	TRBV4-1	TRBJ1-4	TGCGCCAGCAGCCAAGATTCCCGGGCTATAAATGAAAAACTGTTTTTT	CASSQDSRAINEKLFF
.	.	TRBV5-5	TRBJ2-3	TGTGCCAGCAGCCCCGGGGGTGAGACAGGGAGGACAGATACGCAGTATTTT	CASSPGGETGRTDTQYF
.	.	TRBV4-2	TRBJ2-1	TGTGCCAGCAGCCAAGATCGGGCTACAGAGCAGTTCTTC	CASSQDRATEQFF
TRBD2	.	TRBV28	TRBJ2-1	TGTGCCAGCAGTTCGGGACTAGCTACGGATGAGCAGTTCTTC	CASSSGLATDEQFF
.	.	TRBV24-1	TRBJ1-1	TGTGCCACCAGTGATTCGGACAGTATGAACACTGAAGCTTTCTTT	CATSDSDSMNTEAFF
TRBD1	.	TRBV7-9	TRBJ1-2	TGTGCCAGCAGCTTAGGGGGGACAGGACGCTATGGCTACACCTTC	CASSLGGTGRYGYTF
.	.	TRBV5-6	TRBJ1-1	TGTGCCAGCAGCTCTGTAAGGAGCATGAACACTGAAGCTTTCTTT	CASSSVRSMNTEAFF
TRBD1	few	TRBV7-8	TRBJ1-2	TGTGCCAGCAGCCCGACCTTGTCAGGGGGCGTCCATGGCTACACCTTC	CASSPTLSGGVHGYTF
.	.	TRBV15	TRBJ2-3	TGTGCCACCAGCAGAGATCGTAGAGGAGTAGTGGCAGATACGCAGTATTTT	CATSRDRRGVVADTQYF
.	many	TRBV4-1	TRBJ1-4	TGCGCCAGCAGCCAAGACTTTCCCGGGCCAAGTGCAACTAATGAAAAACTGTTTTTT	CASSQDFPGPSATNEKLFF
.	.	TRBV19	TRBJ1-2	TGTGCCACCGGGGGATACTATGGCTACACCTTC	CATGGYYGYTF
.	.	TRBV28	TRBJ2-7	TGTGCCAGCAGTTCGCTCGGGACAAGTGGAAGCTCCTACGAGCAGTACTTC	CASSSLGTSGSSYEQYF
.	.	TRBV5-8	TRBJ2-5	TGTGCCAGCAGCTTGGATGTAGGACAAGAGACCCAGTACTTC	CASSLDVGQETQYF
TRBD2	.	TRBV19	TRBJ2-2	TGTGCCAGTATTAACCCGGGACTAGCGGGAGCGTTCACCGGGGAGCTGTTTTTT	CASINPGLAGAFTGELFF
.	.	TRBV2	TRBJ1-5	TGTGCCAGCAATTCAGGCTATAGCAATCAGCCCCAGCATTTT	CASNSGYSNQPQHF
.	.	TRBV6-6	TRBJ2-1	TGTGCCAGCAGCTCTAACTGGGACCTGAGTGAGCAGTTCTTC	CASSSNWDLSEQFF
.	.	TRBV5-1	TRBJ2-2	TGCGCCAGCAGCTTGGGGGCGGCAGGGATCACCGGGGAGCTGTTTTTT	CASSLGAAGITGELFF
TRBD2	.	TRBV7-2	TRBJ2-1	TGTGCCAGCAGCTTAGGTAGACTAGCGGGGGGGTCCTACAATGAGCAGTTCTTC	CASSLGRLAGGSYNEQFF